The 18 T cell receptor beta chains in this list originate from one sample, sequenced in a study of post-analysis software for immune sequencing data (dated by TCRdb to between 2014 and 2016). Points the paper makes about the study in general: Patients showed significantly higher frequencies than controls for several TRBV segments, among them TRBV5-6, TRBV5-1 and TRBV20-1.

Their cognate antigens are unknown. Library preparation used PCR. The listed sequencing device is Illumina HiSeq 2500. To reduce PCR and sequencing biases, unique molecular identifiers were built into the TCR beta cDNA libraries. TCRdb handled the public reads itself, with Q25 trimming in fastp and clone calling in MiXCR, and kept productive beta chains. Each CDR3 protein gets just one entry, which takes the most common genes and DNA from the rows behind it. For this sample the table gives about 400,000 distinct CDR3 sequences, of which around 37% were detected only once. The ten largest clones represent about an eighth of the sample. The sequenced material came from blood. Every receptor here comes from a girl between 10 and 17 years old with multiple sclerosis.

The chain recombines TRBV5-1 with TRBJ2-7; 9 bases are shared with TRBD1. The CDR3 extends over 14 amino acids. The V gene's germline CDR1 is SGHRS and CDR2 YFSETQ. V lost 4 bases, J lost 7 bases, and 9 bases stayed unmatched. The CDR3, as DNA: TGCGCCAGCAGCCCCCGGGACAGGGCTCGAGAGCAGTACTTC. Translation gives CASSPRDRAREQYF.

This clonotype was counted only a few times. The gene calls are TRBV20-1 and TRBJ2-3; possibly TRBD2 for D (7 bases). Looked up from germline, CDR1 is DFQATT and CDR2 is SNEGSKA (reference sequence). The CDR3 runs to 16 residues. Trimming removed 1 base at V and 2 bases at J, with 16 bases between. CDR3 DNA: TGCAGTGCTAGAGTCCTCGGGGGGCCGACCACAGATACGCAGTATTTT. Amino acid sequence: CSARVLGGPTTDTQYF.

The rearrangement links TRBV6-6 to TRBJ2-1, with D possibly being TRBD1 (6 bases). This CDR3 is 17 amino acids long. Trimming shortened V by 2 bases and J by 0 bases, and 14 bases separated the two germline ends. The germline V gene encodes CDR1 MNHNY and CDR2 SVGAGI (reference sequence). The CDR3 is CASSYRQAAGSYNEQFF. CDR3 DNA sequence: TGTGCCAGCAGTTACCGACAGGCGGCGGGCTCCTACAATGAGCAGTTCTTC.

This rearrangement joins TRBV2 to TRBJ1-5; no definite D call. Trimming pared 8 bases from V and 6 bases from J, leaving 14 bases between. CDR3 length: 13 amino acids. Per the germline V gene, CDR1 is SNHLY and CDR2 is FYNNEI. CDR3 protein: CASQVGIAQPQHF. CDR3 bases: TGTGCCAGCCAGGTGGGAATTGCTCAGCCCCAGCATTTT. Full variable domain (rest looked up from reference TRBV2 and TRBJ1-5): EPEVTQTPSHQVTQMGQEVILRCVPISNHLYFYWYRQILGQKVEFLVSFYNNEISEKSEIFDDQFSVERPDGSNFTLKIRSTKLEDSAMYFCASQVGIAQPQHFGDGTRLSIL.

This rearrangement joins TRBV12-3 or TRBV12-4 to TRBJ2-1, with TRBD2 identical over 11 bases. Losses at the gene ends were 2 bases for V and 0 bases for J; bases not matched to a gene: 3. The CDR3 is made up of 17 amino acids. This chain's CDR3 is CASSLPSGGSSYNEQFF. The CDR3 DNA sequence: TGTGCCAGCAGTTTACCTAGCGGGGGGTCCTCCTACAATGAGCAGTTCTTC.

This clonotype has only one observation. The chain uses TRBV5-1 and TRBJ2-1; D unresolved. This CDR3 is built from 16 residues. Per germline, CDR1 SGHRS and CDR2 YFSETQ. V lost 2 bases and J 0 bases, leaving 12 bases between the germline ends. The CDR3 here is CASSFFVGSSYNEQFF. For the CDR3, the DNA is TGCGCCAGCAGCTTCTTCGTGGGTAGCTCCTACAATGAGCAGTTCTTC.

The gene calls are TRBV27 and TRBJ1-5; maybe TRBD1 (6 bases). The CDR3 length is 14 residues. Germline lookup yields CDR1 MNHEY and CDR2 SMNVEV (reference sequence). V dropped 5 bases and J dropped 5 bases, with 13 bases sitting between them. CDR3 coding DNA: TGTGCCAGCAGTCCCCGGACAGCCGATCAGCCCCAGCATTTT. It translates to CASSPRTADQPQHF.

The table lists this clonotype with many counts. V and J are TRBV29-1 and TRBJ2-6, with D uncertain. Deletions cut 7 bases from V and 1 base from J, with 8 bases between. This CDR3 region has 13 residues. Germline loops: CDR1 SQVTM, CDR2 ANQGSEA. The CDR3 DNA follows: TGCAGCGCACTTAAATCTGGGGCCAACGTCCTGACTTTC. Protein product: CSALKSGANVLTF. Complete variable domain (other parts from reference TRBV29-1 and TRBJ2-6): SAVISQKPSRDICQRGTSLTIQCQVDSQVTMMFWYRQQPGQSLTLIATANQGSEATYESGFVIDKFPISRPNLTFSTLTVSNMSPEDSSIYLCSALKSGANVLTFGAGSRLTVL.

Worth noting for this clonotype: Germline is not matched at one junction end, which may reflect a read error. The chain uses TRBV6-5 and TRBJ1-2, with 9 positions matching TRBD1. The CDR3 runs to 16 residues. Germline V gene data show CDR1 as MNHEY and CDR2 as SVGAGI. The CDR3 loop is CASSQPRTGANYDYTF. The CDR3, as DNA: TGTGCCAGCAGCCAACCCCGGACAGGGGCCAACTATGACTACACCTTC.

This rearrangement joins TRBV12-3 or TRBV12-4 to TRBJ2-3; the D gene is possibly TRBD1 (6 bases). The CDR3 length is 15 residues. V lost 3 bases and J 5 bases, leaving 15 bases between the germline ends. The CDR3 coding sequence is TGTGCCAGCAGTTTTACGACCCTAGGGGGAGATACGCAGTATTTT. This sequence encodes CASSFTTLGGDTQYF.

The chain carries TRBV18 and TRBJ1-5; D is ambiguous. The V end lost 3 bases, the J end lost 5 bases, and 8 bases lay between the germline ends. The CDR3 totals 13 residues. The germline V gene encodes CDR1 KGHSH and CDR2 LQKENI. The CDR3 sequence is CASSPGSDQPQHF. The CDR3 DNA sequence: TGTGCCAGCTCACCGGGGTCAGATCAGCCCCAGCATTTT.

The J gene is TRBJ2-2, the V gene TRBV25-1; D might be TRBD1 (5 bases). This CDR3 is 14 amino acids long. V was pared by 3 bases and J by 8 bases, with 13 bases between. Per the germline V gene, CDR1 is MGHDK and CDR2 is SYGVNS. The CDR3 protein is CASSDPGLRGELFF. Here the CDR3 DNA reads TGTGCCAGCAGTGACCCAGGGTTGAGGGGGGAGCTGTTTTTT.

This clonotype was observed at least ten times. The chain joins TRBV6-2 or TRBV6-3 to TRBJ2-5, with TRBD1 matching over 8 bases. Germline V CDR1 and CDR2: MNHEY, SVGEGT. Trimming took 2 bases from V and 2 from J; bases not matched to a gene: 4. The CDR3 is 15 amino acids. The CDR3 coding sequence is TGTGCCAGCAGTTACGACAGGGGATCTCAAGAGACCCAGTACTTC. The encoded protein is CASSYDRGSQETQYF.

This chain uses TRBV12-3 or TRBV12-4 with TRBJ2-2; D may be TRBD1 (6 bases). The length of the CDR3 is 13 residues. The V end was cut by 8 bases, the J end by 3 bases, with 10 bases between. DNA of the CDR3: TGTGCCAGCCTGACAGGCTACACCGGGGAGCTGTTTTTT. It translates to CASLTGYTGELFF.

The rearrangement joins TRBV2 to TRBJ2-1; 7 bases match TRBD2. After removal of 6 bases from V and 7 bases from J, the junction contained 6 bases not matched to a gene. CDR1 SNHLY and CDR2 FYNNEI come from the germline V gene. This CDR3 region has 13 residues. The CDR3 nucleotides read TGTGCCAGCAGCCGGACTAGTGGGAATGAGCAGTTCTTC. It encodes CASSRTSGNEQFF.

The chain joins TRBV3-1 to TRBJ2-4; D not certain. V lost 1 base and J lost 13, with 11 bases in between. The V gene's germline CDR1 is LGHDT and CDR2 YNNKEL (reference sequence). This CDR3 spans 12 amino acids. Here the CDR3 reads CASSQGNDAQYF. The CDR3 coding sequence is TGTGCCAGCAGCCAAGGGAATGATGCGCAGTACTTC.

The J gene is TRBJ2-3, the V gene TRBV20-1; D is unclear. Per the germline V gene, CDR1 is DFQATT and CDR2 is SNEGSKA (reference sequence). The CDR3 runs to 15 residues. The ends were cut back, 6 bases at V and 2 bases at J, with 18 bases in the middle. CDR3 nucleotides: TGCAGTGCCCCGGGCCGAACCCGATCCACAGATACGCAGTATTTT. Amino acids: CSAPGRTRSTDTQYF.

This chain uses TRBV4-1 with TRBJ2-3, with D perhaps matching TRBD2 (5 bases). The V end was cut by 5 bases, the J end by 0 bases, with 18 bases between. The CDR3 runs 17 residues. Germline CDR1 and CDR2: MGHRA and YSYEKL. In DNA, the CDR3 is TGCGCCAGCAGCAGGCCGAGCGCGGGCCGGAGCACAGATACGCAGTATTTT. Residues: CASSRPSAGRSTDTQYF.